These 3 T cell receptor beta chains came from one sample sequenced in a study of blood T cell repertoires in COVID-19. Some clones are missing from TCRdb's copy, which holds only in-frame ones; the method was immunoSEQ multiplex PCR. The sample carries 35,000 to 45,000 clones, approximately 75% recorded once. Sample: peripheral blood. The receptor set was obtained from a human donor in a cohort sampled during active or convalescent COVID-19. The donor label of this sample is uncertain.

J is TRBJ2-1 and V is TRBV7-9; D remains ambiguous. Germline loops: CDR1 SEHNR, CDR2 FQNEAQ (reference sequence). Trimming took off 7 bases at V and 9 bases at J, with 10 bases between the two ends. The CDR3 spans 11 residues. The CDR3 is CASTESFEQFF. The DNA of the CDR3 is TGTGCCAGCACCGAGAGTTTTGAGCAGTTCTTC.

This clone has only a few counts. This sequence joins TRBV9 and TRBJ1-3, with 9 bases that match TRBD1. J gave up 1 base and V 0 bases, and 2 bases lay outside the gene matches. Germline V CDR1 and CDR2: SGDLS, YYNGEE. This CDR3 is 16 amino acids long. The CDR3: CASSVADRGSGNTIYF. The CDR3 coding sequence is TGTGCCAGCAGCGTAGCCGACAGGGGGTCTGGAAACACCATATATTTT.

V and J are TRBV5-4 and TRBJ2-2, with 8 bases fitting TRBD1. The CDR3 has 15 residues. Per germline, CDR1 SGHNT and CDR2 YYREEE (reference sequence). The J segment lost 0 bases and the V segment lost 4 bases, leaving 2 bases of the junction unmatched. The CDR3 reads CASSRQGTNTGELFF. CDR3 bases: TGTGCCAGCAGCCGACAGGGGACGAACACCGGGGAGCTGTTTTTT.